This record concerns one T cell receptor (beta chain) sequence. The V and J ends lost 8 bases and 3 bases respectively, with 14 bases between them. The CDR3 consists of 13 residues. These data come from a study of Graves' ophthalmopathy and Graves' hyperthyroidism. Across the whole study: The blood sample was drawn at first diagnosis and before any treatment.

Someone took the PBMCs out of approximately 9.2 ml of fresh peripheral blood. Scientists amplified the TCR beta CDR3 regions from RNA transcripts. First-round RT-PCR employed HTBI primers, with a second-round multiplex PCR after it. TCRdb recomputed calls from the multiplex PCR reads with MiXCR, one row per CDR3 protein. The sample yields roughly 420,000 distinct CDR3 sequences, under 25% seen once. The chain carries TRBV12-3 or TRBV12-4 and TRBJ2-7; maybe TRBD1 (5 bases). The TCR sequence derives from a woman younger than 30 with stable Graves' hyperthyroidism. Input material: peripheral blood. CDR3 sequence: CASSPDSIYEQYF. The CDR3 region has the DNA TGTGCCAGCTCCCCCGACAGTATCTACGAGCAGTACTTC.